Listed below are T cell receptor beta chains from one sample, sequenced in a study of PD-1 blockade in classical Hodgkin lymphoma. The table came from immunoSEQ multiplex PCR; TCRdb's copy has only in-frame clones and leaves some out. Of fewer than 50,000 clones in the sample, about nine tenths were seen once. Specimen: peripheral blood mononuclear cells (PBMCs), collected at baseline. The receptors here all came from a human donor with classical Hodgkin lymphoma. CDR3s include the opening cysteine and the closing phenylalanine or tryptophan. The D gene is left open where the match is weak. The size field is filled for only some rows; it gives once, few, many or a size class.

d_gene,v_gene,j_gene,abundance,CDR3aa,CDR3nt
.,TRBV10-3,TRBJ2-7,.,CAISSKGEVEQYF,TGTGCCATCTCTTCCAAAGGGGAGGTCGAGCAGTACTTC
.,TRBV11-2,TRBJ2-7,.,CASSLDFAYEQYF,TGTGCCAGCAGCTTAGACTTTGCCTACGAGCAGTACTTC
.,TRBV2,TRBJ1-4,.,CASKGGRDEKLFF,TGTGCCAGCAAGGGGGGCCGGGATGAAAAACTGTTTTTT
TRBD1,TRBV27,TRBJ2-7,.,CASNDRGASYEQYF,TGTGCCAGCAACGACAGGGGGGCATCCTACGAGCAGTACTTC
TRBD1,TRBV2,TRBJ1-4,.,CASRVTGTGGEKLFF,TGTGCCAGCAGGGTTACCGGGACAGGGGGCGAAAAACTGTTTTTT
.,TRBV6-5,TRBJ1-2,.,CASSYSQGLGGYTF,TGTGCCAGCAGTTACTCTCAGGGGTTAGGTGGCTACACCTTC
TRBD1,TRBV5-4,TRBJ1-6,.,CASSLRGLGNSPLHF,TGTGCCAGCAGCCTCAGGGGGCTAGGTAATTCACCCCTCCACTTT
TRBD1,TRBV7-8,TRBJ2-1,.,CASSLSTGPSIYNEQFF,TGTGCCAGCAGCTTATCGACAGGGCCTTCAATCTACAATGAGCAGTTCTTC
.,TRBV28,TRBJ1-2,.,CASSNIRGGGSYGYTF,TGTGCCAGCAGCAATATACGCGGGGGGGGCAGCTATGGCTACACCTTC
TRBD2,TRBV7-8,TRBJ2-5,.,CASSFHTSGGGKTQYF,TGTGCCAGCAGCTTCCATACTAGCGGGGGCGGAAAGACCCAGTACTTC
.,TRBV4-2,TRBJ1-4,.,CASSQDSGAMVSEKLFF,TGTGCCAGCAGCCAAGATTCAGGGGCTATGGTTAGCGAAAAACTGTTTTTT
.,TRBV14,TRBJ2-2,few,CASSQDQGEGPADTGELFF,TGTGCCAGCAGCCAAGATCAGGGAGAAGGTCCAGCGGACACCGGGGAGCTGTTTTTT
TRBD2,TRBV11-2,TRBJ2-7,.,CASSLGAGAYEQYF,TGTGCCAGCAGCTTGGGAGCGGGAGCCTACGAGCAGTACTTC
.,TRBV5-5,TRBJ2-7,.,CASSLLREQYF,TGTGCCAGCAGTTTATTACGCGAGCAGTACTTC
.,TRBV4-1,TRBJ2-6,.,CASSQDEGAGANVLTF,TGCGCCAGCAGCCAAGATGAAGGGGCTGGGGCCAACGTCCTGACTTTC
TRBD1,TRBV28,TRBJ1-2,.,CASSLWSRQGNGYTF,TGTGCCAGCAGTTTATGGAGTCGACAGGGAAATGGCTACACCTTC
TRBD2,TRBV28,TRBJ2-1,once,CASRLLAGISYNEQFF,TGTGCCAGCAGGTTACTAGCGGGAATATCCTACAATGAGCAGTTCTTC
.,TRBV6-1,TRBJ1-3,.,CASKNPGTAGNTIYF,TGTGCCAGCAAGAACCCCGGGACGGCCGGAAACACCATATATTTT
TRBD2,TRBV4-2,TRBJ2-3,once,CASSQDLAGAFGTDTQYF,TGTGCCAGCAGCCAAGATCTAGCGGGAGCCTTCGGCACAGATACGCAGTATTTT
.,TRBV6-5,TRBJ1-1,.,CASRLGYTEAFF,TGTGCCAGCAGATTGGGGTACACTGAAGCTTTCTTT
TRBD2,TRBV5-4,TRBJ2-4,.,CASSLDSSGGENIQYF,TGTGCCAGCAGCTTGGATTCTAGCGGGGGGGAAAACATTCAGTACTTC
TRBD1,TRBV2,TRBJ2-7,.,CASSGQGSSYEQYF,TGTGCCAGCAGCGGACAGGGAAGCTCCTACGAGCAGTACTTC
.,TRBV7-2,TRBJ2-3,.,CASSLGQGRTQYF,TGTGCCAGCAGCTTGGGGCAGGGACGTACGCAGTATTTT
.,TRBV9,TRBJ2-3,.,CASSVDRRGHTDTQYF,TGTGCCAGCAGCGTAGACCGGCGGGGGCACACAGATACGCAGTATTTT
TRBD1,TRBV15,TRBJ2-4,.,CATSRFGTGLNIQYF,TGTGCCACCAGCAGGTTTGGGACAGGGCTAAACATTCAGTACTTC
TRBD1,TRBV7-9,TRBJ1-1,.,CASSLNRGNTEAFF,TGTGCCAGCAGCCTCAACAGGGGGAACACTGAAGCTTTCTTT
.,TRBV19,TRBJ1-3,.,CASSMGHISGNTIYF,TGTGCCAGTAGTATGGGACACATCTCTGGAAACACCATATATTTT
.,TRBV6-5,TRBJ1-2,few,CASSYGGSYGYTF,TGTGCCAGCAGTTACGGGGGGAGCTATGGCTACACCTTC
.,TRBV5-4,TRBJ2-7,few,CASSSPKQGYEQYF,TGTGCCAGCAGCTCACCTAAGCAGGGCTACGAGCAGTACTTC
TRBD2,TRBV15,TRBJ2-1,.,CATSRGTSLNEQFF,TGTGCCACCAGCAGAGGGACTAGTTTAAATGAGCAGTTCTTC
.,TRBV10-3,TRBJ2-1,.,CAISEPGRLHEQFF,TGTGCCATCAGTGAGCCCGGGCGGTTACATGAGCAGTTCTTC
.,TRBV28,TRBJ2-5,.,CASSLFSAQETQYF,TGTGCCAGCAGTTTATTTTCGGCCCAAGAGACCCAGTACTTC
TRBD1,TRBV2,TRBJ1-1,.,CASLRGQGGTEAFF,TGTGCCAGCCTCCGGGGACAGGGAGGCACTGAAGCTTTCTTT
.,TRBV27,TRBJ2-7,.,CASSLVQSNEQYF,TGTGCCAGCAGTTTAGTACAGTCTAACGAGCAGTACTTC
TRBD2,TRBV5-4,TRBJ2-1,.,CASSAGTSGGYNEQFF,TGTGCCAGCAGCGCGGGGACTAGCGGGGGGTACAATGAGCAGTTCTTC
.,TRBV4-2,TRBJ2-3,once,CASSQGGGGVGTDTQYF,TGTGCCAGCAGCCAAGGGGGCGGAGGAGTAGGAACAGATACGCAGTATTTT